This T cell receptor (beta chain) was sequenced during a study of T-cell reconstitution after alpha-beta-depleted transplantation in children. General study points: Some patients' high day-60 TCRbeta diversity was traced to surviving recipient T cells and thymic progenitors. Several hundred expanded graft clones reportedly supplied alpha-beta T cells about two months after transplant. Newly made T cells mostly supplied T-cell counts and diversity one year after transplant.

Trimming took off 4 bases at V and 3 bases at J, with 14 bases between the two ends. Germline lookup yields CDR1 LGHNT and CDR2 FRNRAP. The CDR3 is 15 amino acids. Unique molecular identifiers tagged the TCRbeta library. One entry per CDR3 protein results from TCRdb running MiXCR on the PCR reads. The sample consists of some 200,000 distinct CDR3 sequences, around 8.4% of them appearing once. In the case of this clonotype: The antigen is not known.

The sequence came from a male patient between 2 and 15 years old who had a stem cell transplant for acute myeloid leukemia, so the T cells may come from the graft donor. The starting material was PBMCs, mostly from graft donor cells, obtained 360 days after TCRalphabeta/CD19-depleted stem cell transplant. This rearrangement joins TRBV12-5 to TRBJ2-3; D may be TRBD2 (6 bases). The CDR3 DNA is TGTGCTAGTGGTTCTTCGGCGGGATTGACAGATACGCAGTATTTT. This translates into CASGSSAGLTDTQYF.